This T cell receptor beta chain comes out of a study of blood T cell repertoires in COVID-19. Study context: Nucleic acid was either cDNA or gDNA, and it came from T cells, B-cell-depleted T cells, or PBMCs.

Study members were between roughly 18 and 89 years old and lived in around 24 US regions. Assignment of participants to cohorts was predicated upon participant-reported clinical history. Recovered status applied to Cohort 3 donors who had two consecutive negative PCRs. It also applied to those with clearance or with symptom resolution. This CDR3 is 14 amino acids long. The germline gives CDR1 SGHKS, CDR2 YYEKEE (reference sequence). Profiled with immunoSEQ multiplex PCR; TCRdb holds only in-frame clones, not every one. In the table there are about 250,000 clones, approximately 84% of which are singletons. On this clone: A read error may produce the germline difference seen at one junction end.

The receptor's source is a man aged 35 to 55 who had recovered from COVID-19. The source material was PBMCs or T cells enriched from blood (not recorded which). The gene calls are TRBV5-5 and TRBJ1-1; tentatively, D is TRBD1 (5 bases). DNA for the CDR3: TGTGCCAGCAGCTTAAGTCATGGCAGGGTAAGACGGATCTTT. Encoded protein: CASSLSHGRVRRIF.